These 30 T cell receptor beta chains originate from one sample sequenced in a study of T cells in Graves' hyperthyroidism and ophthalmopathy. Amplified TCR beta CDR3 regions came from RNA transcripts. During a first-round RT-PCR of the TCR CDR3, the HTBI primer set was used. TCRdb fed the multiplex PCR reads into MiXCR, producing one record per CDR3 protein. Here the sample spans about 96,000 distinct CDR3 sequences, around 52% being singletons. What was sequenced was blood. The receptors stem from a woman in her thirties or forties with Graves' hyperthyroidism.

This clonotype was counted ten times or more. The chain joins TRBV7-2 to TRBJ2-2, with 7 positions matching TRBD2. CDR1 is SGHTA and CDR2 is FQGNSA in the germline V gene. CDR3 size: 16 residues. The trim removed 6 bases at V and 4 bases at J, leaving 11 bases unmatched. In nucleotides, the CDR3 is TGTGCCAGCAGGCTTCCTAGCGGAGCCCCCACCGGGGAGCTGTTTTTT. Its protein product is CASRLPSGAPTGELFF. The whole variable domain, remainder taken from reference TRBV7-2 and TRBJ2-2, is GAGVSQSPSNKVTEKGKDVELRCDPISGHTALYWYRQSLGQGLEFLIYFQGNSAPDKSGLPSDRFSAERTGGSVSTLTIQRTQQEDSAVYLCASRLPSGAPTGELFFGEGSRLTVL.

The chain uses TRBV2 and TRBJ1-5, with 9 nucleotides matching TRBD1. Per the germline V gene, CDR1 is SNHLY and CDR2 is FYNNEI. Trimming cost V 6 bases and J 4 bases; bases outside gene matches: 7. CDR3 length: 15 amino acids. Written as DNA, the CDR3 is TGTGCCAGCAGGACGGGGACAGGGACAAATCAGCCCCAGCATTTT. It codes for CASRTGTGTNQPQHF.

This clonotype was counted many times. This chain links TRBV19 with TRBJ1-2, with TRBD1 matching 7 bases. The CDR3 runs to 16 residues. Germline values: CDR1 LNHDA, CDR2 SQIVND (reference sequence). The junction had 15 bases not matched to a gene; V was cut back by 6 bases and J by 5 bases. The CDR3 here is CASSPPGQAPLYGYTF. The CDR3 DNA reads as TGTGCCAGTAGCCCACCCGGACAGGCCCCCCTTTATGGCTACACCTTC.

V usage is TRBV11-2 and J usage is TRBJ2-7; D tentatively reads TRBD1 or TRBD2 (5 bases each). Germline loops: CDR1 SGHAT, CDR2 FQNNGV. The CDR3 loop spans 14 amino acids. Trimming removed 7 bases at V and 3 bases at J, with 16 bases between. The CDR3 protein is CASTLGTHLYEQYF. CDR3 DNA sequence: TGTGCCAGCACTTTGGGGACCCACCTCTACGAGCAGTACTTC. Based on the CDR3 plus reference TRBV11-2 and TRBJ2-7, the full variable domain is EAGVAQSPRYKIIEKRQSVAFWCNPISGHATLYWYQQILGQGPKLLIQFQNNGVVDDSQLPKDRFSAERLKGVDSTLKIQPAKLEDSAVYLCASTLGTHLYEQYFGPGTRLTVT.

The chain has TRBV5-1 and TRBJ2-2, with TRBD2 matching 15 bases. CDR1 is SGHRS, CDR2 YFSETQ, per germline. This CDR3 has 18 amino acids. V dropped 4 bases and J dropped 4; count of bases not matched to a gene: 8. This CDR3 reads CASSPGTSGRRRTGELFF. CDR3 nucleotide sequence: TGCGCCAGCAGCCCTGGGACTAGCGGGAGGCGTCGCACCGGGGAGCTGTTTTTT.

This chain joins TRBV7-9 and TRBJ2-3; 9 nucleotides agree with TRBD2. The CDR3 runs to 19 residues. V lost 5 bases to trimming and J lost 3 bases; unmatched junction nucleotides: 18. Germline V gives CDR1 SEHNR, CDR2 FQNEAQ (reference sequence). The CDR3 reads CASSQGGAGGRGRTDTQYF. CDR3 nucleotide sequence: TGTGCCAGCAGCCAAGGGGGGGCCGGCGGGAGGGGTCGGACAGATACGCAGTATTTT.

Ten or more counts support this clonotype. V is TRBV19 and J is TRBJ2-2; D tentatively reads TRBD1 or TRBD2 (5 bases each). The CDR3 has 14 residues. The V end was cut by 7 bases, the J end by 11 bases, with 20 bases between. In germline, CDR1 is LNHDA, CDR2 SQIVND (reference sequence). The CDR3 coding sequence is TGTGCCAGTACCCCAACTAGGGGACGGTACGAGCTGTTTTTT. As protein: CASTPTRGRYELFF.

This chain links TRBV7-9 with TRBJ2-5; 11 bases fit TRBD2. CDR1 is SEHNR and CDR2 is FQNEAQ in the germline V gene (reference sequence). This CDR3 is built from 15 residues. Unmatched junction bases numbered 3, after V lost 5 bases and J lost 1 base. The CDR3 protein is CASSVTSGTQETQYF. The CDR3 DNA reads TGTGCCAGCAGCGTGACTAGCGGGACCCAAGAGACCCAGTACTTC.

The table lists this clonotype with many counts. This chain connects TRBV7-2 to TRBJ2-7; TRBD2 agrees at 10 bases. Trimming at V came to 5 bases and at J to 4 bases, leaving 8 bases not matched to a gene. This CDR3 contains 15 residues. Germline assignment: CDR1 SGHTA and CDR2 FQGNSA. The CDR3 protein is CASSPGGLASYEQYF. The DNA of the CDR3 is TGTGCCAGCAGCCCAGGGGGACTAGCGAGTTACGAGCAGTACTTC. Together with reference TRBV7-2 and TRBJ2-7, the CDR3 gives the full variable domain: GAGVSQSPSNKVTEKGKDVELRCDPISGHTALYWYRQSLGQGLEFLIYFQGNSAPDKSGLPSDRFSAERTGGSVSTLTIQRTQQEDSAVYLCASSPGGLASYEQYFGPGTRLTVT.

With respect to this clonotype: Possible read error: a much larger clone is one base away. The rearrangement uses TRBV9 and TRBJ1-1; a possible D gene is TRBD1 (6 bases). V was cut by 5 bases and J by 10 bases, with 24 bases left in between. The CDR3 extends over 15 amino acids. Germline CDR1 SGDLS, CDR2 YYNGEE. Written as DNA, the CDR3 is TGTGCCAGCAGTTTTGGAGGGAGCAGGGGAGCTGGAGCTTTCTTT. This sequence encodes CASSFGGSRGAGAFF. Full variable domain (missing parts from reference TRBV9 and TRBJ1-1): DSGVTQTPKHLITATGQRVTLRCSPRSGDLSVYWYQQSLDQGLQFLIQYYNGEERAKGNILERFSAQQFPDLHSELNLSSLELGDSALYFCASSFGGSRGAGAFFGQGTRLTVV.

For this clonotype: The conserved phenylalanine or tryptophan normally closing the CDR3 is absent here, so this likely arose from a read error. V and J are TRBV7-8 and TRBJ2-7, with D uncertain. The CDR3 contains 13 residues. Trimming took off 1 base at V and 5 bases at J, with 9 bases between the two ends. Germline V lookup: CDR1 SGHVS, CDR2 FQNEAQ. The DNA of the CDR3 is TGTGCCAGCAGCTTAGTATGGGCGCACGAGCAGTACCTC. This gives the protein CASSLVWAHEQYL.

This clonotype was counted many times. The CDR3 DNA is TGCAGTGCCCCATGGGGGAGCAGCTATGGCTACACCTTC. This encodes CSAPWGSSYGYTF. The chain uses TRBV20-1 and TRBJ1-2; possibly TRBD1 for D (5 bases). V gave up 6 bases and J gave up 4 bases, with 15 bases separating them. The CDR3 totals 13 residues. The germline CDR1 and CDR2 sequences are DFQATT and SNEGSKA (reference sequence).

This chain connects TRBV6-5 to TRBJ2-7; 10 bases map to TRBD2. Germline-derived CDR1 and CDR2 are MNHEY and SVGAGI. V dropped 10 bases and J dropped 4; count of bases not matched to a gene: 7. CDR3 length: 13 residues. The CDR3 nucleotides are TGTGCCACAGCGGGAGGGGCCGGGTACGAGCAGTACTTC. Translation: CATAGGAGYEQYF.

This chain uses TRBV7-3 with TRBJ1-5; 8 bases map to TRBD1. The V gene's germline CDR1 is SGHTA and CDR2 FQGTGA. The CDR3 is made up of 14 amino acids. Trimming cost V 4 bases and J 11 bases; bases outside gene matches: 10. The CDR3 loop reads CASSSGQGRETQHF. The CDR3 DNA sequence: TGTGCCAGCAGCTCAGGACAGGGAAGAGAGACCCAGCATTTT.

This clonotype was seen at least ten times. The CDR3 region has the DNA TGTGCCAGCAGCCTAGGACCCTACACAGATACGCAGTATTTT. Protein: CASSLGPYTDTQYF. V gene TRBV9 combines with J gene TRBJ2-3; D unclear. Germline CDR1 and CDR2: SGDLS and YYNGEE. The V gene lost 4 bases and the J gene lost 2 bases, with 11 bases spanning the gap. The CDR3 has 14 amino acids.

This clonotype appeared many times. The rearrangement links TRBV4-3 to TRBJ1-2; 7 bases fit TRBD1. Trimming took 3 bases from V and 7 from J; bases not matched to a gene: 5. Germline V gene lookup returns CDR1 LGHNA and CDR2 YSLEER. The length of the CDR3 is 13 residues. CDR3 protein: CASSQRQGSGYTF. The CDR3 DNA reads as TGCGCCAGCAGCCAGAGACAGGGAAGTGGCTACACCTTC.

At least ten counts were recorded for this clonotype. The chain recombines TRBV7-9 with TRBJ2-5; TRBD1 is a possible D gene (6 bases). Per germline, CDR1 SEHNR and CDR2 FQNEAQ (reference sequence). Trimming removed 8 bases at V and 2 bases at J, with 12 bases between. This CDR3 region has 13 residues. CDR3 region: CASALGAQETQYF. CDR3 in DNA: TGTGCCAGCGCTCTGGGGGCGCAAGAGACCCAGTACTTC.

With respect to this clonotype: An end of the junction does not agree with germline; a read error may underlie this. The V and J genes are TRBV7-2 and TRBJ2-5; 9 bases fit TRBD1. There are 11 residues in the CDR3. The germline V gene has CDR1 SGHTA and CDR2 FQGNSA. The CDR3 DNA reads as TGTGCCAGCAGCTTGGTGGGGACAGGGTTCTTC. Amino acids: CASSLVGTGFF.

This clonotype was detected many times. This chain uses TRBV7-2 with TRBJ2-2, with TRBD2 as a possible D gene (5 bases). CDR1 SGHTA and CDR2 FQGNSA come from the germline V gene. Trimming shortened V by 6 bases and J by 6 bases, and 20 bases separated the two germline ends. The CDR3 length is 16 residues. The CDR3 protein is CASRAPGLSSAGELFF. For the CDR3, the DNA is TGTGCCAGCAGAGCCCCTGGACTTTCTTCAGCCGGGGAGCTGTTTTTT.

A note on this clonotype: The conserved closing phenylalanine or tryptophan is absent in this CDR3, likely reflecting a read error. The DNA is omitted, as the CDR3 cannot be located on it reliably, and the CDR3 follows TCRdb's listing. This CDR3 is CASSLGTGGNY. The chain uses TRBV7-2 and TRBJ1-4. CDR1 and CDR2 (germline): SGHTA, FQGNSA. Counting both end residues, the CDR3 totals 11 amino acids.

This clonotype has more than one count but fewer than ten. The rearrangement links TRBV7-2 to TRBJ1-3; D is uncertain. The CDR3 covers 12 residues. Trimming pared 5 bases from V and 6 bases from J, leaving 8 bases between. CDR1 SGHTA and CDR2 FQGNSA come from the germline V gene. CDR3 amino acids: CASSQGVNTIYF. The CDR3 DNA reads TGTGCCAGCAGCCAAGGCGTAAACACCATATATTTT.

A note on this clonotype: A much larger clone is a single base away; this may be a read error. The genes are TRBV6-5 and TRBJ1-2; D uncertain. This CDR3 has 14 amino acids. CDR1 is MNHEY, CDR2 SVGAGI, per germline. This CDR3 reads CASRSWEINYGCTF. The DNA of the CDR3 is TGTGCCAGCCGTTCTTGGGAGATTAACTATGGCTGCACCTTC.

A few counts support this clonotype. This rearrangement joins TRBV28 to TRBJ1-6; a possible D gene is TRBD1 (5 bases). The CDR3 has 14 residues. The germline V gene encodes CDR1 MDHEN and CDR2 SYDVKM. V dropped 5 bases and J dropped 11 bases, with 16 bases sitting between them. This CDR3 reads CASSLTYQGTPLHF. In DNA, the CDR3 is TGTGCCAGCAGTCTCACCTATCAGGGTACACCCCTCCACTTT.

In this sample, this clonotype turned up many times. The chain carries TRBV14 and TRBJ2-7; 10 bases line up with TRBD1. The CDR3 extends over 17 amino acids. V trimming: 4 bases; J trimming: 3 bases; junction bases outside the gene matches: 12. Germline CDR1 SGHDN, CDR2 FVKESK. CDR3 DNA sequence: TGTGCCAGCAGCCGATGGAGACAGGGGGCGGCCCTCTACGAGCAGTACTTC. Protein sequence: CASSRWRQGAALYEQYF.

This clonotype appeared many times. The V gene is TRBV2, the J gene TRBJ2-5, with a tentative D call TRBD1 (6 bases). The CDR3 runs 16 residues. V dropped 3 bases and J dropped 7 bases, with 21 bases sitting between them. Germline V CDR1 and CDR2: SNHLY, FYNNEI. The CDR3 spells CASSEGRGSSRGTQYF. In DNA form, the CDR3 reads TGTGCCAGCAGTGAGGGAAGGGGGTCCTCCAGGGGGACCCAGTACTTC.

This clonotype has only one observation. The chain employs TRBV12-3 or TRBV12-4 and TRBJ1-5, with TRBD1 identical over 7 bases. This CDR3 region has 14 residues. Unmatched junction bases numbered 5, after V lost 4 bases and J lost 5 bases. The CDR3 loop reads CASSSGGAYQPQHF. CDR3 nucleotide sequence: TGTGCCAGCAGTTCAGGGGGTGCGTATCAGCCCCAGCATTTT.

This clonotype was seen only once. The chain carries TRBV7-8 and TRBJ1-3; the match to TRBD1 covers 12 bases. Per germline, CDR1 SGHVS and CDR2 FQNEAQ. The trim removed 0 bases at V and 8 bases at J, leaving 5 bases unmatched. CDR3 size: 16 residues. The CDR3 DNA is TGTGCCAGCAGCTTAGCGGGACAGGGGGCTGGCTACACCATATATTTT. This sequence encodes CASSLAGQGAGYTIYF.

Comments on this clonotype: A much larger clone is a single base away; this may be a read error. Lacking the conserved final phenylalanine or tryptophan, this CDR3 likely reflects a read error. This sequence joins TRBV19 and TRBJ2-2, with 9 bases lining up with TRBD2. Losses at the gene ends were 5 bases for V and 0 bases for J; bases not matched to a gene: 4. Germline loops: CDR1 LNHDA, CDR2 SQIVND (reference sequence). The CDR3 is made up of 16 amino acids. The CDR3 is CASSFPSGANTGELFS. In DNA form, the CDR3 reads TGTGCCAGTAGTTTTCCTAGCGGGGCGAACACCGGGGAGCTGTTTTCT.

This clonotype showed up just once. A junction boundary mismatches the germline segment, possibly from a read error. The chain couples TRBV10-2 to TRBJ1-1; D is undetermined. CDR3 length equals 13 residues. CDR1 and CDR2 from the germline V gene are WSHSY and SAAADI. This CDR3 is CASMSAANTGAFF. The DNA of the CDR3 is TGCGCCAGCATGAGTGCCGCGAACACTGGAGCTTTCTTT.

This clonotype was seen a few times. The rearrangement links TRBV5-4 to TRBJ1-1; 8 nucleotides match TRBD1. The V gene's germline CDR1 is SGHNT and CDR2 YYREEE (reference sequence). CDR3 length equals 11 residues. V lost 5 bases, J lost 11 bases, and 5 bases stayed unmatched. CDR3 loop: CASRPDRVAFF. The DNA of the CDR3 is TGTGCCAGCAGACCGGACAGGGTGGCTTTCTTT.